Below are 23 T cell receptor beta chains sequenced from a single sample in a study of T cells after yellow fever vaccination. A single record per CDR3 protein comes from TCRdb applying MiXCR to the 5' RACE reads. The table lists over 110,000 distinct CDR3 sequences, 7.7% of them singletons. Sequencing used CD4+ T cells sorted from PBMCs, obtained 5 days after the yellow fever booster vaccination. These receptors were obtained from a man aged 25 to 45 who received the YFV17D yellow fever vaccine.

J is TRBJ2-6 and V is TRBV19, with D perhaps TRBD1 (6 bases). In germline, CDR1 is LNHDA, CDR2 SQIVND (reference sequence). The CDR3 has 14 amino acids. V was shortened by 8 bases and J by 11 bases, with 19 bases between the two germline ends. CDR3 sequence reads: CASLSTGKRHVLTF. The CDR3 DNA sequence: TGTGCCAGTCTAAGTACAGGGAAGAGACACGTCCTGACTTTC.

This clonotype came up many times. V is TRBV12-3 or TRBV12-4 and J is TRBJ2-2, with 8 bases lining up with TRBD2. J lost 2 bases, V lost 10 bases, and 6 bases had no gene match. The CDR3 length is 14 residues. The CDR3 spells CAIRTSPNTGELFF. The CDR3 DNA reads as TGTGCCATCAGGACTAGCCCAAACACCGGGGAGCTGTTTTTT.

This clonotype was detected ten times or more. V is TRBV7-2 and J is TRBJ2-7; possible D gene TRBD2, 6 bases. CDR1 is SGHTA and CDR2 is FQGNSA in the germline V gene. This CDR3 is built from 14 residues. V was cut by 7 bases and J by 0 bases, with 13 bases left in between. The CDR3 here is CASKTGVGSYEQYF. CDR3 sequence (DNA): TGTGCCAGCAAAACGGGGGTAGGCTCCTACGAGCAGTACTTC.

This clonotype was seen many times. V and J are TRBV10-3 and TRBJ2-7; 8 nucleotides line up with TRBD2. Germline V lookup: CDR1 ENHRY, CDR2 SYGVKD. The CDR3 extends over 13 amino acids. With 8 bases clipped from V and 0 bases from J, the junction kept 3 bases outside the gene matches. Here the CDR3 DNA reads TGTGCCATCTCCGGGACTAGCTCCTACGAGCAGTACTTC. Its protein is CAISGTSSYEQYF.

Many counts were recorded for this clonotype. This chain links TRBV12-3 or TRBV12-4 with TRBJ2-1; TRBD2 is a possible D gene (5 bases). The germline V and J ends were trimmed by 8 bases and 3 bases, with 17 bases remaining between them. The CDR3 loop spans 15 amino acids. This CDR3 is CASGTNSVVYNEQFF. In DNA, the CDR3 is TGTGCCAGCGGAACCAATAGCGTTGTCTACAATGAGCAGTTCTTC.

This clonotype came up a few times. The rearrangement uses TRBV7-2 and TRBJ2-5; D is undetermined. CDR3 length: 12 amino acids. Trimming pared 5 bases from V and 1 base from J, leaving 5 bases between. CDR1 and CDR2 from the germline V gene are SGHTA and FQGNSA. In DNA, the CDR3 is TGTGCCAGCAGCGGGGTCCAAGAGACCCAGTACTTC. It specifies CASSGVQETQYF.

This clonotype has at least ten counts. The CDR3 bases are TGCAGCGTTGACAATAGAGGGAGTGGTTTCTACGAGCAGTACTTC. It translates to CSVDNRGSGFYEQYF. The chain employs TRBV29-1 and TRBJ2-7, with D tentatively TRBD2 (5 bases). The CDR3 is 15 residues long. Trimming pared 3 bases from V and 3 bases from J, leaving 18 bases between. CDR1 and CDR2 (germline): SQVTM, ANQGSEA.

About this clonotype: A much larger clonotype is one base distant, so this may be a read error. The V call is TRBV20-1, the J call TRBJ2-7, with 7 bases identical to TRBD2. The CDR3 is 13 residues long. The germline gives CDR1 DFQATT, CDR2 SNEGSKA (reference sequence). DNA of the CDR3: TGCTGTGCTACTGCGGGAGTATCCTACGAGCAGTACTTC. It encodes CCATAGVSYEQYF.

The chain recombines TRBV29-1 with TRBJ1-2; the D is unclear. Germline values: CDR1 SQVTM, CDR2 ANQGSEA. This CDR3 has 14 amino acids. The V end lost 3 bases, the J end lost 4 bases, and 15 bases lay between the germline ends. The CDR3 sequence: CSVEGSRAAYGYTF. Here the CDR3 DNA reads TGCAGCGTTGAGGGGAGTAGGGCAGCCTATGGCTACACCTTC.

The chain recombines TRBV7-8 with TRBJ2-5, with 9 bases identical to TRBD2. CDR3 length: 16 amino acids. Germline V CDR1 and CDR2: SGHVS, FQNEAQ. After removal of 8 bases from V and 5 bases from J, the junction contained 15 bases not matched to a gene. The DNA of the CDR3 is TGTGCCAGCGACGGCCGCGGGAGGGCCGGTAGGGAGACCCAGTACTTC. The encoded protein is CASDGRGRAGRETQYF.

This clonotype was seen many times. Because the CDR3 is missing its conserved closing phenylalanine or tryptophan, this is likely a read error. The chain uses TRBV6-1 and TRBJ2-1, with D possibly matching TRBD2 (6 bases). Per germline, CDR1 MNHNS and CDR2 SASEGT. V lost 6 bases and J 8 bases, leaving 14 bases between the germline ends. CDR3 length: 13 residues. The CDR3 loop reads CASRLNSGDEQFL. The CDR3 DNA follows: TGTGCCAGCAGGTTGAATTCGGGGGATGAGCAGTTCTTA.

A few counts support this clonotype. V and J are TRBV9 and TRBJ2-2; D is possibly TRBD2 (5 bases). V was trimmed by 0 bases and J by 6 bases, leaving 15 bases between them. The CDR3 consists of 16 residues. Germline CDR1 is SGDLS and CDR2 is YYNGEE. The CDR3 DNA sequence: TGTGCCAGCAGCGTAGCTGCCAGTACCGGGGCCGGGGAGCTGTTTTTT. Translated, it gives CASSVAASTGAGELFF.

A word on this clonotype: Given a much more abundant clone one base away, this may be a read error. The chain recombines TRBV5-6 with TRBJ2-3; D is undetermined. Deletions cut 3 bases from V and 2 bases from J, with 10 bases between. The germline V gene has CDR1 SGHDT and CDR2 YYEEEE. The CDR3 runs to 14 residues. The CDR3 loop is CASSYTAFTDTQYF. The CDR3 DNA follows: TGTGCCAGCAGCTACACAGCGTTCACAGATACGCAGTATTTT.

In its sample, this clonotype was seen many times. The CDR3 sequence is CASSLQGGFDEQFF. The DNA for the CDR3 is TGTGCCAGCAGTTTACAGGGAGGCTTCGATGAGCAGTTCTTC. The chain recombines TRBV12-3 or TRBV12-4 with TRBJ2-1; the D gene is possibly TRBD2 (6 bases). V lost 2 bases, J lost 8 bases, and 13 bases lay in between. The CDR3 runs to 14 residues.

This clonotype was seen at least ten times. The chain couples TRBV7-9 to TRBJ1-6; D is ambiguous. Trimming pared 2 bases from V and 6 bases from J, leaving 11 bases between. Looked up from germline, CDR1 is SEHNR and CDR2 is FQNEAQ (reference sequence). This CDR3 has 15 residues. The CDR3 loop is CASSLTSGFNSPLHF. The CDR3 coding sequence is TGTGCCAGCAGCTTAACGTCAGGATTTAATTCACCCCTCCACTTT.

This clonotype has ten or more counts. The chain recombines TRBV12-3 or TRBV12-4 with TRBJ2-2; TRBD2 matches 9 bases. The CDR3 is 14 amino acids. Germline trimming cut 7 bases from V and 6 bases from J; bases unmatched to any gene: 6. The CDR3 DNA follows: TGTGCCAGCACCTTAGCGGGAGTCCCCGGGGAGCTGTTTTTT. Translating it yields CASTLAGVPGELFF.

In this sample, this clonotype turned up many times. The CDR3 region is CASSPDRDQPQHF. DNA for the CDR3: TGTGCCAGCAGCCCGGACAGAGATCAGCCCCAGCATTTT. This sequence joins TRBV7-2 and TRBJ1-5, with a weak D call TRBD1 (6 bases). Germline CDR1 is SGHTA and CDR2 is FQGNSA. The ends were cut back, 5 bases at V and 5 bases at J, with 10 bases in the middle. CDR3 size: 13 residues.

At least ten counts were recorded for this clonotype. CDR3 nucleotides: TGCGCCAGCAGCTTGTCTAGCGGGAGGAAAGAGACCCAGTACTTC. This encodes CASSLSSGRKETQYF. This chain links TRBV5-1 with TRBJ2-5; TRBD2 matches at 11 bases. J was trimmed by 3 bases and V by 1 base; bases with no gene match: 2. The length of the CDR3 is 15 residues. Germline CDR1 is SGHRS and CDR2 is YFSETQ.

CDR3 residues: CASSPGLAWRRPYNEQFF. The CDR3 bases are TGTGCCAGCTCACCAGGACTAGCGTGGAGAAGACCTTACAATGAGCAGTTCTTC. The J gene is TRBJ2-1, the V gene TRBV18, with 9 bases matching TRBD2. The J segment lost 4 bases and the V segment lost 2 bases, leaving 12 bases of the junction unmatched. This CDR3 is built from 18 residues. The V gene's germline CDR1 is KGHSH and CDR2 LQKENI.

This clonotype came up many times. This sequence joins TRBV7-9 and TRBJ2-7; perhaps TRBD2 as D (6 bases). V was shortened by 5 bases and J by 3 bases, with 11 bases between the two germline ends. There are 13 residues in the CDR3. CDR1 is SEHNR, CDR2 FQNEAQ, per germline (reference sequence). The CDR3 bases are TGTGCCAGCAGCCAGGGACTCCTCTACGAGCAGTACTTC. Translating gives CASSQGLLYEQYF.

In this sample, this clonotype turned up many times. This chain uses TRBV7-8 with TRBJ2-5; 9 nucleotides align to TRBD1. V gave up 5 bases and J gave up 5 bases; unmatched junction bases: 6. Germline V lookup: CDR1 SGHVS, CDR2 FQNEAQ. The CDR3 extends over 14 amino acids. The CDR3 protein is CASSMNRGLETQYF. The DNA of the CDR3 is TGTGCCAGCAGCATGAACAGGGGGCTGGAGACCCAGTACTTC.

This clonotype has a count of ten or more. The chain employs TRBV29-1 and TRBJ2-1, with TRBD2 matching over 7 bases. Trimming removed 6 bases from V and 1 base from J; junction bases left unmatched: 9. Germline CDR1 reads SQVTM; CDR2 reads ANQGSEA. CDR3 length: 15 amino acids. Written as DNA, the CDR3 is TGCAGCGTGGGGGAGGGGCCTCTTTCCTACAATGAGCAGTTCTTC. This encodes CSVGEGPLSYNEQFF.

Notes on this clonotype: This may be a read error: a much more frequent sequence differs by one nucleotide. The chain recombines TRBV16 with TRBJ1-5; D is undetermined. CDR3 length: 14 amino acids. Per the germline V gene, CDR1 is KGHSY and CDR2 is FQNENV. The CDR3 nucleotides are TGTGCCAGAAGCCCCGGGAGGGGCAATCAGCCCCAGCATTTT. Encoded protein: CARSPGRGNQPQHF. Filled out from reference TRBV16 and TRBJ1-5, the complete variable domain reads GEEVAQTPKHLVRGEGQKAKLYCAPIKGHSYVFWYQQVLKNEFKFLISFQNENVFDETGMPKERFSAKCLPNSPCSLEIQATKLEDSAVYFCARSPGRGNQPQHFGDGTRLSIL.